The sequence of this T cell receptor (beta chain) was determined in a study of beta chain features in type 1 diabetes. The investigators reverse transcribed all of the isolated RNA, so they sequenced expressed TCRB transcripts. Sequencing was performed with immunoSEQ multiplex PCR; in TCRdb, only in-frame clones are kept and a portion is missing. Of approximately 120,000 clones in the sample, roughly 17% are singletons; the top ten hold 2% to 3%. Whole-study findings and limits: Researchers report that Type 1 diabetes patients had moderately but significantly shorter TCRB CDR3s across all four CD4+ subsets.

CD45RO/CCR7/CD25/CD127/CD95/CD27 separated CD4+ naive, central memory, regulatory and stem cell-like memory cells by sorting. V was clipped by 1 base and J by 6 bases, with 15 bases between them. Germline CDR1 and CDR2: SGDLS and YYNGEE. This CDR3 spans 15 amino acids. This clone turned up a few times. Its antigen remains unidentified. The material sequenced was central memory CD4+ T cells from blood. This chain joins TRBV9 and TRBJ2-3, with D possibly called TRBD1 or TRBD2 (5 bases each). The clonotype comes from a man between 18 and 29 years old with type 1 diabetes. CDR3 residues: CASSVITRGVDTQYF. CDR3 nucleotides: TGTGCCAGCAGCGTAATTACTAGGGGCGTCGATACGCAGTATTTT. Filled out from reference TRBV9 and TRBJ2-3, the complete variable domain reads DSGVTQTPKHLITATGQRVTLRCSPRSGDLSVYWYQQSLDQGLQFLIQYYNGEERAKGNILERFSAQQFPDLHSELNLSSLELGDSALYFCASSVITRGVDTQYFGPGTRLTVL.